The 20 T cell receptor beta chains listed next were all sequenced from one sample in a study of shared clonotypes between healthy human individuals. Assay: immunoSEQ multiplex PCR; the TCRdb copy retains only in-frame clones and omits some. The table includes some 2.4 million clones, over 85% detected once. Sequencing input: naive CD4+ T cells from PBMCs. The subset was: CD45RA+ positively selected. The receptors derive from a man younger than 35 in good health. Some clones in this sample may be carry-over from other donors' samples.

The CDR3 sequence: CASSGQGHYWGEQFF. The CDR3 DNA sequence: TGTGCCAGTAGTGGACAGGGGCATTACTGGGGTGAGCAGTTCTTC. The chain uses TRBV19 and TRBJ2-1, with TRBD1 matching 9 bases. CDR1 is LNHDA, CDR2 SQIVND, per germline (reference sequence). After removal of 5 bases from V and 9 bases from J, the junction contained 11 bases not matched to a gene. This CDR3 is 15 amino acids long.

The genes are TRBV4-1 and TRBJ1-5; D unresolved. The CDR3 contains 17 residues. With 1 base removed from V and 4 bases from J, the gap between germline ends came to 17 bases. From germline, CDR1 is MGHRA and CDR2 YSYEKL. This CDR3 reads CASSQGASIYGNQPQHF. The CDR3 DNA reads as TGCGCCAGCAGCCAAGGGGCCAGCATCTACGGAAATCAGCCCCAGCATTTT.

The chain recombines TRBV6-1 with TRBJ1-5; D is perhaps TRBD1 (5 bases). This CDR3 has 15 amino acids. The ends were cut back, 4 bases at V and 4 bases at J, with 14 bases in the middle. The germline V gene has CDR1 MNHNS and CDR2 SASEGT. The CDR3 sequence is CASSAVTGGNQPQHF. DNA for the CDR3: TGTGCCAGCAGTGCGGTTACAGGAGGGAATCAGCCCCAGCATTTT.

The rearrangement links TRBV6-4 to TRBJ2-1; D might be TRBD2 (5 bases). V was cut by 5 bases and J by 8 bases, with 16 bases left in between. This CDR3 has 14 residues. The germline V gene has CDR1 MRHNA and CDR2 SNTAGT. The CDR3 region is CASSPRSSGDEQFF. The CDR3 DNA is TGTGCCAGCAGTCCTAGATCCTCCGGGGATGAGCAGTTCTTC.

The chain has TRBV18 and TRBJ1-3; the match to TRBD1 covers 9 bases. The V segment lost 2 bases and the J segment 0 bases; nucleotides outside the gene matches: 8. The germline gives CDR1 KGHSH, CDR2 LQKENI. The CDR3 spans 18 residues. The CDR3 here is CASSPNTGQGSSGNTIYF. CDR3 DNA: TGTGCCAGCTCACCAAACACGGGACAGGGCAGCTCTGGAAACACCATATATTTT. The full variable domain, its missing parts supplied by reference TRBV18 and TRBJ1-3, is NAGVMQNPRHLVRRRGQEARLRCSPMKGHSHVYWYRQLPEEGLKFMVYLQKENIIDESGMPKERFSAEFPKEGPSILRIQQVVRGDSAAYFCASSPNTGQGSSGNTIYFGEGSWLTVV.

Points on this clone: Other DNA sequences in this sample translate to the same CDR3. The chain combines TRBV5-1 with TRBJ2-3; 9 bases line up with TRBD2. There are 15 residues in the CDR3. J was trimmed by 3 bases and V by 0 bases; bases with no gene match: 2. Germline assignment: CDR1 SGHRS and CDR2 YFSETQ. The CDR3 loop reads CASSLDSGRTDTQYF. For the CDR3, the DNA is TGCGCCAGCAGCTTGGATAGCGGGAGAACAGATACGCAGTATTTT.

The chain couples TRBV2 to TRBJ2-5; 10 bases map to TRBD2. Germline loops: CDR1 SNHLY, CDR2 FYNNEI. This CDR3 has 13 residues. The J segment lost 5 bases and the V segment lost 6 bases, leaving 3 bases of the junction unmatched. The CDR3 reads CASSLAGVETQYF. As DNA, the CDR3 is TGTGCCAGCAGCCTAGCGGGAGTGGAGACCCAGTACTTC.

The DNA of the CDR3 is TGTGCCAGCAGCTTACTTTCGAGTCTCGGCACAGATACGCAGTATTTT. Protein: CASSLLSSLGTDTQYF. The J gene is TRBJ2-3, the V gene TRBV7-3; the D is unclear. CDR3 length: 16 amino acids. CDR1 and CDR2 (germline): SGHTA, FQGTGA. The V end lost 2 bases, the J end lost 1 base, and 13 bases lay between the germline ends.

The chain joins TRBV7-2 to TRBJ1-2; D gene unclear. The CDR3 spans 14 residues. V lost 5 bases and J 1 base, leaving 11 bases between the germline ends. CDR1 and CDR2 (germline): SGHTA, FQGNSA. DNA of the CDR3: TGTGCCAGCAGCCCCCCTGGGTTTAACTATGGCTACACCTTC. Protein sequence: CASSPPGFNYGYTF. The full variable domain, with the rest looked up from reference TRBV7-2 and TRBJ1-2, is GAGVSQSPSNKVTEKGKDVELRCDPISGHTALYWYRQSLGQGLEFLIYFQGNSAPDKSGLPSDRFSAERTGGSVSTLTIQRTQQEDSAVYLCASSPPGFNYGYTFGSGTRLTVV.

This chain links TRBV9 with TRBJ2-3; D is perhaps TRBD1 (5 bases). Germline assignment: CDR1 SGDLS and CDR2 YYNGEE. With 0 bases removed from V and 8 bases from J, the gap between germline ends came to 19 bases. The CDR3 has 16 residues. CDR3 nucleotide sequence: TGTGCCAGCAGCGTAGTGGACACGCCCCAATCGGGTACGCAGTATTTT. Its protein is CASSVVDTPQSGTQYF.

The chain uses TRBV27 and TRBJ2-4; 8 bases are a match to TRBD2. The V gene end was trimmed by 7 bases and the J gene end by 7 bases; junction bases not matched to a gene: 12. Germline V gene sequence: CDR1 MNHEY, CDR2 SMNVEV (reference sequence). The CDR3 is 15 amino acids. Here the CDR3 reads CASTIRGGPGNIQYF. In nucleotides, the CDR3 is TGTGCCAGCACTATTCGCGGGGGGCCGGGGAACATTCAGTACTTC.

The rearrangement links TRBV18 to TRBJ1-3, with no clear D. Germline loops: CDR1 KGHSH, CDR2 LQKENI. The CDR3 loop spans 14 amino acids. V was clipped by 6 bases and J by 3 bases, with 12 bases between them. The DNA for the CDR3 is TGTGCCAGCTCCCCGGAGAGGGTTGGAAACACCATATATTTT. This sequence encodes CASSPERVGNTIYF.

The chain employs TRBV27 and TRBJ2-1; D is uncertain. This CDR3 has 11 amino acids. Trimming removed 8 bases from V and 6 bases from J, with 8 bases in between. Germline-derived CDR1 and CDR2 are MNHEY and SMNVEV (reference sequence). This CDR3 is CASSEANEQFF. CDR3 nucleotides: TGTGCCAGCTCAGAGGCCAATGAGCAGTTCTTC.

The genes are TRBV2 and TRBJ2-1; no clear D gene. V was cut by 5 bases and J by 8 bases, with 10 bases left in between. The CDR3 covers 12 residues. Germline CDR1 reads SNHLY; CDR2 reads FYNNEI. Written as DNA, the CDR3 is TGTGCCAGCAGTTACCTGGTCGATGAGCAGTTCTTC. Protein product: CASSYLVDEQFF.

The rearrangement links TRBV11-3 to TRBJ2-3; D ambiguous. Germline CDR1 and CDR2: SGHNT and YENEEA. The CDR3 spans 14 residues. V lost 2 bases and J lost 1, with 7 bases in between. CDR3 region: CASSLSPGTDTQYF. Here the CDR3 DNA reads TGTGCCAGCAGCTTAAGCCCGGGCACAGATACGCAGTATTTT. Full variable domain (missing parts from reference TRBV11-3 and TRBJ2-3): EAGVVQSPRYKIIEKKQPVAFWCNPISGHNTLYWYLQNLGQGPELLIRYENEEAVDDSQLPKDRFSAERLKGVDSTLKIQPAELGDSAVYLCASSLSPGTDTQYFGPGTRLTVL.

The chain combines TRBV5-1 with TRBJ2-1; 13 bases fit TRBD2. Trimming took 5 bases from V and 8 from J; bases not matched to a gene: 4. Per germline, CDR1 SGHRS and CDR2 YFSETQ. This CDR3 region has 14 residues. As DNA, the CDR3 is TGCGCCAGCAGTTGGACTAGCGGGAGCGATGAGCAGTTCTTC. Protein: CASSWTSGSDEQFF. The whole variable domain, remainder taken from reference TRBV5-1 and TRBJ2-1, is KAGVTQTPRYLIKTRGQQVTLSCSPISGHRSVSWYQQTPGQGLQFLFEYFSETQRNKGNFPGRFSGRQFSNSRSEMNVSTLELGDSALYLCASSWTSGSDEQFFGPGTRLTVL.

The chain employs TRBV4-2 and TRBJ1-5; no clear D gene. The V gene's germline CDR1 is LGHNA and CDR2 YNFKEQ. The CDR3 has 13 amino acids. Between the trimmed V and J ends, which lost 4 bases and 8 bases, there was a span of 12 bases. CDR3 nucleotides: TGTGCCAGCAGCCGCCGTGTCTTGGAGCCCCAGCATTTT. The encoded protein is CASSRRVLEPQHF.

The CDR3 reads CASSLFRASTGANVLTF. The CDR3 region has the DNA TGTGCCAGCAGCCTATTCAGGGCGTCTACCGGGGCCAACGTCCTGACTTTC. V is TRBV7-2 and J is TRBJ2-6; tentatively, D is TRBD1 (5 bases). Per the germline V gene, CDR1 is SGHTA and CDR2 is FQGNSA. CDR3 size: 17 residues. V was pared by 5 bases and J by 4 bases, with 18 bases between.

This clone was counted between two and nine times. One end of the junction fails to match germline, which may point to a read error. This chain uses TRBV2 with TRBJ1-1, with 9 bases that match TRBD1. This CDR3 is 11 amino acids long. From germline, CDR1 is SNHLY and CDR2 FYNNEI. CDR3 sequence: CASTIQGASSF. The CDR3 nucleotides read TGTGCCAGCACTATACAGGGGGCTTCCTCCTTT. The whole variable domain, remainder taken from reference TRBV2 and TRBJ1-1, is EPEVTQTPSHQVTQMGQEVILRCVPISNHLYFYWYRQILGQKVEFLVSFYNNEISEKSEIFDDQFSVERPDGSNFTLKIRSTKLEDSAMYFCASTIQGASSFGQGTRLTVV.

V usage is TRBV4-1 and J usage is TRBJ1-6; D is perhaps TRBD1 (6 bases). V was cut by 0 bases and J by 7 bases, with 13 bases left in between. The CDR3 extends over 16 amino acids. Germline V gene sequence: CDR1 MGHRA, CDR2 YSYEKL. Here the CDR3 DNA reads TGCGCCAGCAGCCAAGAAGCAGGGGTCGGGAATTCACCCCTCCACTTT. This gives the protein CASSQEAGVGNSPLHF.